This TCR beta chain emerged from a study of molecular identifiers for immune sequencing clone quantification. Study findings and constraints: Should identical TCR molecules share a barcode, the sizes of highly expanded clones could be underestimated. Clones with over 20 RNA copies captured over 98% of effector molecules but under 1% of naive ones. Among about a million naive cells, spiked Jurkat TCR RNA from a single cell was reportedly detectable.

The germline gives CDR1 MGHRA, CDR2 YSYEKL. J gave up 5 bases and V 1 base, and 5 bases lay outside the gene matches. CDR3 size: 15 residues. Using its own MiXCR run on the PCR reads, TCRdb lists one record per CDR3 protein. This sample has about 500,000 distinct CDR3 sequences; about 26% occur once, and the top ten carry under 0.8%. Details on this clonotype: Its antigen is undetermined.

This TCR was sampled from a human donor in good health. Some libraries in this study had Jurkat cell RNA spiked in. The specimen sequenced was naive CD8+ T cells from blood, with Jurkat cell RNA spiked in. Documented subset: FACS-sorted CD8+CD4-CCR7+CD45RA+ naive T cells. The V gene is TRBV4-1, the J gene TRBJ1-5; TRBD1 matches 7 bases. CDR3 nucleotide sequence: TGCGCCAGCAGCCAAGCCCGGGACAGCTATCAGCCCCAGCATTTT. Protein product: CASSQARDSYQPQHF.